This T cell receptor (beta chain) was found in a study of chemoradiotherapy in HPV16-positive cancers. Data came from immunoSEQ multiplex PCR; TCRdb stores just in-frame clones and leaves some out. The sample records about 7,600 clones, about four fifths being singletons. Trimming took off 1 base at V and 1 base at J, with 11 bases between the two ends. Germline CDR1 reads MDHEN; CDR2 reads SYDVKM. The CDR3 has 15 residues. The V and J genes are TRBV28 and TRBJ2-7; weak D call: TRBD2 (6 bases). The source of this sequence is a human donor with HPV-associated anogenital cancer. Specimen: blood, collected from a patient who underwent chemoradiotherapy. As DNA, the CDR3 is TGTGCCAGCAGTTTATATTCCGGGGGATCCTACGAGCAGTACTTC. Protein sequence: CASSLYSGGSYEQYF.